The 18 T cell receptor beta chains in this list originate from one sample, sequenced in a study of T cells after yellow fever vaccination. TCRdb reanalysed the 5' RACE reads using MiXCR and keeps one entry per CDR3 protein. The sample holds tens of thousands of distinct CDR3 sequences; roughly 7.3% are singletons and the top ten take 28%. The material sequenced was CD8+ T cells sorted from PBMCs, taken around 15 days after the first yellow fever vaccination. These receptors all come from a man between 18 and 35 years old who received the YFV17D yellow fever vaccine.

This clonotype was picked up a small number of times. This chain connects TRBV4-3 to TRBJ2-2; 10 bases fit TRBD2. V lost 0 bases to trimming and J lost 1 base; unmatched junction nucleotides: 11. This CDR3 has 20 amino acids. The germline V gene encodes CDR1 LGHNA and CDR2 YSLEER. As DNA, the CDR3 is TGCGCCAGCAGCCAAGAAGTGTCCCAGCGGGGGGGACTGAACACCGGGGAGCTGTTTTTT. It is translated as CASSQEVSQRGGLNTGELFF.

This clonotype was recorded at least ten times. The J gene is TRBJ2-1, the V gene TRBV9; D might be TRBD1 (6 bases). The CDR3 is 14 amino acids. Germline-derived CDR1 and CDR2 are SGDLS and YYNGEE. Trimming shortened V by 3 bases and J by 8 bases, and 15 bases separated the two germline ends. CDR3 nucleotides: TGTGCCAGCAGCGCTTCAGGGGTAGTGGATGAGCAGTTCTTC. Encoded protein: CASSASGVVDEQFF.

This clonotype appeared many times. The chain has TRBV19 and TRBJ2-3; 9 bases are shared with TRBD2. Losses at the gene ends were 4 bases for V and 2 bases for J; bases not matched to a gene: 13. The CDR3 runs to 18 residues. Germline V gene lookup returns CDR1 LNHDA and CDR2 SQIVND (reference sequence). As DNA, the CDR3 is TGTGCCAGTAGTACCGTATCCATAGCGGGGGCGAACACAGATACGCAGTATTTT. Amino acids: CASSTVSIAGANTDTQYF.

This clonotype has a count of ten or more. J is TRBJ1-5 and V is TRBV6-6; D gene ambiguous. Trimming pared 3 bases from V and 0 bases from J, leaving 3 bases between. The CDR3 sequence is 13 residues long. Germline V gene data show CDR1 as MNHNY and CDR2 as SVGAGI (reference sequence). The CDR3 reads CASSYGSNQPQHF. CDR3 DNA sequence: TGTGCCAGCAGTTATGGTAGCAATCAGCCCCAGCATTTT.

Turning to this clonotype: A much larger clone lies one base from this, so it may be a read error. The rearrangement links TRBV25-1 to TRBJ2-1, with D tentatively TRBD1 (6 bases). Germline assignment: CDR1 MGHDK and CDR2 SYGVNS. The CDR3 consists of 12 residues. The germline V and J ends were trimmed by 7 bases and 7 bases, with 11 bases remaining between them. As DNA, the CDR3 is TGTGCCAGCACAGGGGCCGAAAATGAGCAGTTCTTC. Encoded protein: CASTGAENEQFF.

This clonotype appeared many times. V gene TRBV6-9 combines with J gene TRBJ2-7, with 7 bases lining up with TRBD1. From germline, CDR1 is MNHGY and CDR2 SVAAGI. The CDR3 is 14 amino acids. The V segment lost 11 bases and the J segment 3 bases; nucleotides outside the gene matches: 13. The DNA of the CDR3 is TGTGCCGGGACCCGAGGGGGCAAGATCTACGAGCAGTACGTC. Its translation is CAGTRGGKIYEQYV.

This clonotype was seen many times. The chain's CDR3 is CASATLPYEQYV. CDR3 bases: TGCGCCAGCGCAACCCTACCCTACGAGCAGTACGTC. The chain has TRBV10-2 and TRBJ2-7; D unclear. The CDR3 is made up of 12 amino acids. V dropped 8 bases and J dropped 2 bases, with 10 bases sitting between them. Germline values: CDR1 WSHSY, CDR2 SAAADI.

The table lists this clonotype with many counts. The chain carries TRBV6-1 and TRBJ2-3; TRBD2 matches at 8 bases. Germline V gene lookup returns CDR1 MNHNS and CDR2 SASEGT. V lost 1 base to trimming and J lost 3 bases; unmatched junction nucleotides: 0. The CDR3 runs to 14 residues. CDR3 residues: CASSEGLATDTQYF. CDR3 in DNA: TGTGCCAGCAGTGAAGGACTAGCGACAGATACGCAGTATTTT.

This clonotype was recorded at least ten times. In nucleotides, the CDR3 is TGCGCCAGCAGCCAAGATCCCGAGGAAACCCGCACAGATACGCAGTATTTT. Translated, it gives CASSQDPEETRTDTQYF. The chain joins TRBV4-3 to TRBJ2-3; the D is unclear. Between the trimmed V and J ends, which lost 0 bases and 1 base, there was a span of 14 bases. The CDR3 contains 17 residues. Germline V CDR1 and CDR2: LGHNA, YSLEER.

This clonotype was seen at least ten times. The chain is built from TRBV7-9 and TRBJ1-6; D call uncertain. Trimming cost V 1 base and J 9 bases, with 1 base left between them. The CDR3 sequence is 11 residues long. Germline-derived CDR1 and CDR2 are SEHNR and FQNEAQ (reference sequence). The CDR3 region is CASSLGSPLHF. In DNA, the CDR3 is TGTGCCAGCAGCTTAGGTTCACCCCTCCACTTT.

This clonotype has at least ten counts. This rearrangement joins TRBV6-1 to TRBJ2-3; 7 positions agree with TRBD1. V lost 0 bases and J lost 4; bases outside the gene matches: 7. The CDR3 covers 16 residues. In germline, CDR1 is MNHNS, CDR2 SASEGT. Written as DNA, the CDR3 is TGTGCCAGCAGTGAAGCTCAGGGGGAAAAAGCAGATACGCAGTATTTT. The encoded protein is CASSEAQGEKADTQYF.

This clonotype was counted at least ten times. The gene calls are TRBV29-1 and TRBJ2-7; D not resolved. Germline V gene lookup returns CDR1 SQVTM and CDR2 ANQGSEA. Trimming removed 3 bases at V and 2 bases at J, with 11 bases between. The CDR3 extends over 13 amino acids. This CDR3 reads CSVEWETTYEQYF. Written as DNA, the CDR3 is TGCAGCGTTGAGTGGGAAACAACCTACGAGCAGTACTTC.

This clonotype was counted ten times or more. V is TRBV9 and J is TRBJ2-5, with TRBD1 matching over 9 bases. V lost 3 bases to trimming and J lost 5 bases; unmatched junction nucleotides: 8. CDR1 SGDLS and CDR2 YYNGEE come from the germline V gene. This CDR3 contains 15 residues. CDR3 bases: TGTGCCAGCAGCGAGGGACAGGGTGGAACTGAGACCCAGTACTTC. Protein product: CASSEGQGGTETQYF.

This clonotype was observed many times. The genes are TRBV7-8 and TRBJ2-1; possible D gene TRBD1, 5 bases. Trimming took off 5 bases at V and 6 bases at J, with 17 bases between the two ends. The CDR3 has 15 residues. Per the germline V gene, CDR1 is SGHVS and CDR2 is FQNEAQ. CDR3 amino acids: CASSLDRRAGNEQFF. The CDR3 DNA reads TGTGCCAGCAGCCTAGACCGCAGGGCTGGCAATGAGCAGTTCTTC.

This clonotype was recorded many times. The chain is built from TRBV7-9 and TRBJ2-3; 7 bases fit TRBD1. V trimming: 3 bases; J trimming: 13 bases; junction bases outside the gene matches: 7. CDR3 length equals 12 residues. From germline, CDR1 is SEHNR and CDR2 FQNEAQ (reference sequence). The CDR3 loop reads CASSFKTGSEYF. For the CDR3, the DNA is TGTGCCAGCAGCTTCAAGACAGGGTCGGAGTATTTT.

This chain joins TRBV7-2 and TRBJ2-5; no clear D. Trimming stripped 7 bases from V and 4 bases from J, with 16 bases between. This CDR3 has 14 residues. The germline V gene has CDR1 SGHTA and CDR2 FQGNSA. The CDR3 protein is CASKAWEFLETQYF. In DNA, the CDR3 is TGTGCCAGCAAGGCTTGGGAATTTTTAGAGACCCAGTACTTC.

This clonotype was picked up many times. The chain joins TRBV7-9 to TRBJ2-5; D is possibly TRBD2 (5 bases). The germline V and J ends were trimmed by 5 bases and 1 base, with 14 bases remaining between them. Per germline, CDR1 SEHNR and CDR2 FQNEAQ (reference sequence). The CDR3 totals 15 residues. CDR3 amino acids: CASSRVMSGQETQYF. Here the CDR3 DNA reads TGTGCCAGCAGCCGCGTTATGAGCGGCCAAGAGACCCAGTACTTC.

This clonotype was recorded a few times. This chain joins TRBV19 and TRBJ1-1, with 7 bases fitting TRBD1. Per the germline V gene, CDR1 is LNHDA and CDR2 is SQIVND (reference sequence). This CDR3 has 13 residues. The J segment lost 4 bases and the V segment lost 1 base, leaving 0 bases of the junction unmatched. CDR3 nucleotide sequence: TGTGCCAGTAGTATAGCAGGGGGCACTGAAGCTTTCTTT. Encoded protein: CASSIAGGTEAFF.